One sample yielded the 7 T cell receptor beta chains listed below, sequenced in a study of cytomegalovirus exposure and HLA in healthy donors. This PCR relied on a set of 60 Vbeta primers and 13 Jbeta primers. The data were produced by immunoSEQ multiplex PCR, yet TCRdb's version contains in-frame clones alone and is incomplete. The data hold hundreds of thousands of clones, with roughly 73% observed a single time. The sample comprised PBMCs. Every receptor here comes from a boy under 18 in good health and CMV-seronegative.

The CDR3 spells CASGGGVETFF. CDR3 DNA: TGTGCCAGCGGGGGAGGGGTGGAAACTTTCTTT. The gene calls are TRBV11-1 and TRBJ1-1; possible D gene TRBD1, 5 bases. Germline-derived CDR1 and CDR2 are SGHAT and FQDESV (reference sequence). Trimming removed 8 bases at V and 12 bases at J, with 16 bases between. The CDR3 is made up of 11 amino acids.

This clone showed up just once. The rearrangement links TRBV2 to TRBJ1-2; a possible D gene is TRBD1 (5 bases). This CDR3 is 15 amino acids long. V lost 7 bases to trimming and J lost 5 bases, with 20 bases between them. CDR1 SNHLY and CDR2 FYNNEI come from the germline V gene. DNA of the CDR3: TGTGCCAGCAACCCGCCTGGGTGGGGGGGATATGGCTACACCTTC. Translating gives CASNPPGWGGYGYTF.

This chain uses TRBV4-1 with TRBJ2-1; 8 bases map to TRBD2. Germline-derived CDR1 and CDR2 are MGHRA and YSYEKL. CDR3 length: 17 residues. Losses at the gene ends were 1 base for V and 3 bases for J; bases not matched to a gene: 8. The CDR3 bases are TGCGCCAGCAGCCAAGGCACCAGCGGGAGCGTCTACAATGAGCAGTTCTTC. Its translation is CASSQGTSGSVYNEQFF.

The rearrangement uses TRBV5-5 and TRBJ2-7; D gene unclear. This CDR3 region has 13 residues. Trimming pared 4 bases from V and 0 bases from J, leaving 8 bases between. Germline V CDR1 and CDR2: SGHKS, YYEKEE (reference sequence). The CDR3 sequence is CASSLGSSYEQYF. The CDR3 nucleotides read TGTGCCAGCAGCCTTGGTAGCTCCTACGAGCAGTACTTC.

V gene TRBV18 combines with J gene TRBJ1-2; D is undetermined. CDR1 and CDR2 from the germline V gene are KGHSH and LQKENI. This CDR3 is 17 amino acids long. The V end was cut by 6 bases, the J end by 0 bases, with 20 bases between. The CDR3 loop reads CASSIPSITVTNYGYTF. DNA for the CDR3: TGTGCCAGCTCCATCCCCTCAATTACGGTTACTAACTATGGCTACACCTTC.

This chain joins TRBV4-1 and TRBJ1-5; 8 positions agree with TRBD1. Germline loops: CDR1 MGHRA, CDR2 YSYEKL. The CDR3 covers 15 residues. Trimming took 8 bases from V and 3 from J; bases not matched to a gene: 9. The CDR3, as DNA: TGCGCCAGCTCCGGGACAGGAGACTTCAATCAGCCCCAGCATTTT. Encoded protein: CASSGTGDFNQPQHF.

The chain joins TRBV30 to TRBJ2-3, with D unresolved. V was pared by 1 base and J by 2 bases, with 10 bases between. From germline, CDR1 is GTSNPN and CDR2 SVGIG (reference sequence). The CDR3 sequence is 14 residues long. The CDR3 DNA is TGTGCCTGGAGTGGCAGGCCCTCCACAGATACGCAGTATTTT. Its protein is CAWSGRPSTDTQYF.